The 19 T cell receptor beta chains below were found in one sample sequenced in a study of cytomegalovirus exposure and HLA in healthy donors. Primers for the PCR totalled 60 Vbeta and 13 Jbeta. Sequencing was performed with immunoSEQ multiplex PCR; in TCRdb, only in-frame clones are kept and a portion is missing. The data show about 170,000 clones, over 60% seen once. The sequenced sample consisted of PBMCs. These receptor sequences come from a girl aged 5-17 years in good health and CMV-seronegative.

This clone has more than one count but fewer than ten. The J gene is TRBJ1-4, the V gene TRBV10-1; D is ambiguous. V shed 0 bases and J shed 5 bases, with 7 bases lying between them. From germline, CDR1 is WNHNN and CDR2 SYGVQD (reference sequence). The length of the CDR3 is 14 residues. CDR3 region: CASSESSINEKLFF. In DNA, the CDR3 is TGCGCCAGCAGTGAGTCGTCAATCAATGAAAAACTGTTTTTT.

The J gene is TRBJ2-7, the V gene TRBV7-3; TRBD2 aligns across 9 bases. The V gene end was trimmed by 5 bases and the J gene end by 3 bases; junction bases not matched to a gene: 5. There are 14 residues in the CDR3. The V gene's germline CDR1 is SGHTA and CDR2 FQGTGA. CDR3 bases: TGTGCCAGCAGCGCTAGCGGGGCCAACTACGAGCAGTACTTC. It specifies CASSASGANYEQYF.

V and J are TRBV4-2 and TRBJ2-1, with 13 bases that match TRBD2. CDR1 is LGHNA, CDR2 YNFKEQ, per germline. The CDR3 extends over 17 amino acids. V shed 3 bases and J 7 bases; nucleotides not matched to a gene: 9. As DNA, the CDR3 is TGTGCCAGCAGCCAGTATCCCGGGACTAGCGGGGCTAATGAGCAGTTCTTC. Its translation: CASSQYPGTSGANEQFF.

The chain employs TRBV5-4 and TRBJ1-2; D is perhaps TRBD1 (5 bases). The CDR3 is made up of 15 amino acids. Germline CDR1 is SGHNT and CDR2 is YYREEE (reference sequence). V was cut by 4 bases and J by 4 bases, with 17 bases left in between. CDR3 bases: TGTGCCAGCAGCAGATGGTCACAGGCGTCCTATGGCTACACCTTC. Protein sequence: CASSRWSQASYGYTF.

This chain links TRBV11-2 with TRBJ2-6, with D hard to call. From germline, CDR1 is SGHAT and CDR2 FQNNGV. This CDR3 comprises 18 residues. The germline V and J ends were trimmed by 2 bases and 0 bases, with 14 bases remaining between them. CDR3 nucleotides: TGTGCCAGCAGCTTACCTCTGCGAGGCGGCTCTGGGGCCAACGTCCTGACTTTC. Encoded protein: CASSLPLRGGSGANVLTF.

This chain connects TRBV15 to TRBJ2-1; 9 bases fit TRBD1. Germline CDR1 LNHNV, CDR2 YYDKDF (reference sequence). The CDR3 extends over 15 amino acids. V was pared by 3 bases and J by 4 bases, with 4 bases of the junction left unmatched. This CDR3 reads CATSSSGTGYNEQFF. In DNA, the CDR3 is TGTGCCACCAGCAGTTCTGGGACAGGGTACAATGAGCAGTTCTTC.

The J gene is TRBJ2-1, the V gene TRBV4-1, with D possibly matching TRBD2 (5 bases). Trimming took off 5 bases at V and 8 bases at J, with 13 bases between the two ends. The CDR3 spans 13 residues. Germline V gene lookup returns CDR1 MGHRA and CDR2 YSYEKL. The CDR3 DNA reads as TGCGCCAGCAGCTCACTCGTGAGGGATGAGCAGTTCTTC. Residues: CASSSLVRDEQFF.

The chain joins TRBV2 to TRBJ2-5; the D is unclear. Germline CDR1 is SNHLY and CDR2 is FYNNEI. V lost 7 bases to trimming and J lost 4 bases, with 13 bases between them. The CDR3 has 13 amino acids. The CDR3, as DNA: TGTGCCAGCAATAAACTATATCGAGAGACCCAGTACTTC. This gives the protein CASNKLYRETQYF.

This clone has a handful of counts. This chain uses TRBV9 with TRBJ1-2, with 7 bases lining up with TRBD1. CDR3 length: 17 residues. Per germline, CDR1 SGDLS and CDR2 YYNGEE. Trimming at V came to 3 bases and at J to 7 bases, leaving 18 bases not matched to a gene. CDR3 loop: CASSAALMDRPMGGYTF. CDR3 bases: TGTGCCAGCAGCGCCGCGCTTATGGACAGGCCCATGGGTGGCTACACCTTC. Full variable domain (remainder filled in from reference TRBV9 and TRBJ1-2): DSGVTQTPKHLITATGQRVTLRCSPRSGDLSVYWYQQSLDQGLQFLIQYYNGEERAKGNILERFSAQQFPDLHSELNLSSLELGDSALYFCASSAALMDRPMGGYTFGSGTRLTVV.

V and J are TRBV7-8 and TRBJ1-1; tentative D call: TRBD1 (6 bases). There are 14 residues in the CDR3. Germline CDR1 is SGHVS and CDR2 is FQNEAQ. Trimming cost V 4 bases and J 5 bases, with 14 bases left between them. This CDR3 is CASSSDRGTTEAFF. The CDR3 nucleotides read TGTGCCAGCAGCTCGGACAGAGGGACAACTGAAGCTTTCTTT.

The CDR3 coding sequence is TGTGCCATCAGCGGGGGCCAAGAGACCCAGTACTTC. The encoded protein is CAISGGQETQYF. The chain has TRBV10-3 and TRBJ2-5; D is possibly TRBD2 (6 bases). This CDR3 has 12 amino acids. Germline assignment: CDR1 ENHRY and CDR2 SYGVKD. V lost 6 bases and J 1 base, leaving 6 bases between the germline ends.

The V gene is TRBV2, the J gene TRBJ1-2; unclear D gene. Germline V lookup: CDR1 SNHLY, CDR2 FYNNEI. There are 14 residues in the CDR3. Trimming cost V 8 bases and J 0 bases, with 13 bases left between them. The CDR3 DNA is TGTGCCAGCCCCCCGGCAACTACTAACTATGGCTACACCTTC. Its protein is CASPPATTNYGYTF.

The chain employs TRBV5-5 and TRBJ1-2; D call uncertain. V was clipped by 1 base and J by 6 bases, with 13 bases between them. The germline CDR1 and CDR2 sequences are SGHKS and YYEKEE (reference sequence). There are 14 residues in the CDR3. Here the CDR3 reads CASSLLGRPDGYTF. Written as DNA, the CDR3 is TGTGCCAGCAGCTTGTTAGGGAGGCCAGATGGCTACACCTTC.

This chain connects TRBV19 to TRBJ1-1; D possibly corresponds to TRBD1 (6 bases). The germline V and J ends were trimmed by 5 bases and 3 bases, with 16 bases remaining between them. Germline V gene sequence: CDR1 LNHDA, CDR2 SQIVND (reference sequence). The CDR3 extends over 15 amino acids. CDR3 sequence: CASSGQGRGDTEAFF. The DNA for the CDR3 is TGTGCCAGTAGTGGCCAGGGGAGGGGTGACACTGAAGCTTTCTTT.

This clone was found a few times. The chain uses TRBV6-5 and TRBJ2-7; D might be TRBD2 (5 bases). In germline, CDR1 is MNHEY, CDR2 SVGAGI. V lost 0 bases, J lost 7 bases, and 10 bases lay in between. The CDR3 has 13 amino acids. The DNA of the CDR3 is TGTGCCAGCAGTTACTCCCTAGGCGGGGAGCAGTACTTC. This codes for CASSYSLGGEQYF.

The chain recombines TRBV14 with TRBJ1-5, with D uncertain. CDR3 length: 13 amino acids. Germline-derived CDR1 and CDR2 are SGHDN and FVKESK. Trimming took 0 bases from V and 7 from J, leaving 7 bases between them. This CDR3 reads CASSQDRNQPQHF. CDR3 DNA sequence: TGTGCCAGCAGCCAAGACAGAAACCAGCCCCAGCATTTT.

The rearrangement joins TRBV9 to TRBJ1-2; 7 nucleotides align to TRBD1. J gave up 2 bases and V 3 bases, and 7 bases lay outside the gene matches. CDR3 size: 15 residues. The germline gives CDR1 SGDLS, CDR2 YYNGEE. The CDR3 region has the DNA TGTGCCAGCAGCGCTGAGACAGGGAAAAACTATGGCTACACCTTC. It yields the protein CASSAETGKNYGYTF. The variable domain in full, with the rest retrieved from reference TRBV9 and TRBJ1-2, is DSGVTQTPKHLITATGQRVTLRCSPRSGDLSVYWYQQSLDQGLQFLIQYYNGEERAKGNILERFSAQQFPDLHSELNLSSLELGDSALYFCASSAETGKNYGYTFGSGTRLTVV.

The rearrangement joins TRBV2 to TRBJ2-2, with D maybe TRBD1 (6 bases). The V end lost 8 bases, the J end lost 7 bases, and 11 bases lay between the germline ends. The germline V gene has CDR1 SNHLY and CDR2 FYNNEI. The CDR3 runs 12 residues. The CDR3 sequence is CASDKGVGELFF. The CDR3 bases are TGTGCCAGCGACAAGGGGGTCGGGGAGCTGTTTTTT.

The J gene is TRBJ2-1, the V gene TRBV5-8; 7 bases map to TRBD2. CDR3 size: 18 residues. Unmatched junction bases numbered 11, after V lost 2 bases and J lost 0 bases. Germline values: CDR1 SGHTS, CDR2 YDEGEE. The CDR3 DNA reads as TGTGCCAGCAGCTTTCTCCTTGCGGGGGTCGCCTCCTACAATGAGCAGTTCTTC. It is translated as CASSFLLAGVASYNEQFF.